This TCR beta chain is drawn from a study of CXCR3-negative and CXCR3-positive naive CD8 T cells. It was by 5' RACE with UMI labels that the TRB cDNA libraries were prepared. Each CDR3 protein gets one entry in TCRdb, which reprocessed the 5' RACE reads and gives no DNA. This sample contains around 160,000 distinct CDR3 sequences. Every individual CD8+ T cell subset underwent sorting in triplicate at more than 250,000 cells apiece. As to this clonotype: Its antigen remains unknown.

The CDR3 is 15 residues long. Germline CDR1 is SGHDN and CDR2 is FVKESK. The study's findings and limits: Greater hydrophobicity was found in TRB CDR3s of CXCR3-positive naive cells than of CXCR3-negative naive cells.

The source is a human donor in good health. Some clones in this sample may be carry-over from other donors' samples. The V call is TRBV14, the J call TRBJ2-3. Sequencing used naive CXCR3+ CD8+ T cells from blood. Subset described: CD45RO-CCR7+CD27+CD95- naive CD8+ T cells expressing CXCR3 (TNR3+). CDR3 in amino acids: CASSQDGGFGDTQYF.